One sample yielded the 30 T cell receptor beta chains listed below, sequenced in a study of siplizumab effects on memory and regulatory T cells. The table came from immunoSEQ multiplex PCR; TCRdb's copy has only in-frame clones and leaves some out. The data contain some 100,000 clones, just under 95% of them seen just once; the ten biggest clones take up approximately 1.5%. The sample was non-Treg CD4+ T cells sorted from blood. The origin of the receptors is a human donor in good health.

The chain is built from TRBV11-1 and TRBJ1-1; D may be TRBD1 (5 bases). Trimming cost V 1 base and J 2 bases, with 8 bases left between them. The CDR3 has 14 amino acids. Germline assignment: CDR1 SGHAT and CDR2 FQDESV (reference sequence). The CDR3 loop is CASSLGGANTEAFF. CDR3 bases: TGTGCCAGCAGCTTAGGCGGGGCAAACACTGAAGCTTTCTTT.

The V gene is TRBV11-2, the J gene TRBJ2-1; D possibly corresponds to TRBD1 (5 bases). V lost 5 bases to trimming and J lost 10 bases, with 15 bases between them. The CDR3 length is 13 residues. Germline assignment: CDR1 SGHAT and CDR2 FQNNGV. The CDR3 DNA is TGTGCCAGCAGCCCCGACCAGGGCTACGAGCAGTTCTTC. Its translation: CASSPDQGYEQFF.

V gene TRBV28 combines with J gene TRBJ1-3, with a weak D call TRBD1 (6 bases). Trimming left V 6 bases short and J 0 bases short, with 9 bases between. The CDR3 is 14 amino acids. Germline V CDR1 and CDR2: MDHEN, SYDVKM. The CDR3 reads CASSMDSSGNTIYF. DNA for the CDR3: TGTGCCAGCAGCATGGACAGCTCTGGAAACACCATATATTTT.

The genes are TRBV5-6 and TRBJ1-2; D is possibly TRBD1 (6 bases). The CDR3 is 14 amino acids. Trimming removed 4 bases at V and 5 bases at J, with 15 bases between. CDR1 and CDR2 (germline): SGHDT, YYEEEE. The CDR3 here is CASSLPGALYGYTF. The CDR3 DNA reads TGTGCCAGCAGCCTCCCAGGGGCTCTTTATGGCTACACCTTC.

The chain recombines TRBV18 with TRBJ1-3, with 7 bases that match TRBD1. Germline values: CDR1 KGHSH, CDR2 LQKENI. The ends lost 6 bases at V and 2 bases at J; junction bases unmatched: 7. This CDR3 is built from 15 residues. DNA of the CDR3: TGTGCCAGCTCGTACACAGGGGCTGCTGGAAACACCATATATTTT. This gives the protein CASSYTGAAGNTIYF.

The J gene is TRBJ2-7, the V gene TRBV5-1; 10 bases align to TRBD2. Germline values: CDR1 SGHRS, CDR2 YFSETQ. The ends lost 4 bases at V and 5 bases at J; junction bases unmatched: 9. The CDR3 extends over 15 amino acids. CDR3 DNA: TGCGCCAGCAGCCCGGTAGCGGGAGGAACGCACGAGCAGTACTTC. Protein: CASSPVAGGTHEQYF.

This chain links TRBV28 with TRBJ2-7, with D uncertain. Germline values: CDR1 MDHEN, CDR2 SYDVKM. The CDR3 is made up of 14 amino acids. V was pared by 6 bases and J by 0 bases, with 12 bases between. Written as DNA, the CDR3 is TGTGCCAGCAGGTCTGCATGGAGCTCCTACGAGCAGTACTTC. Residues: CASRSAWSSYEQYF.

A word on this clone: Lacking the conserved final phenylalanine or tryptophan, this CDR3 likely reflects a read error. The DNA is omitted, as the CDR3 cannot be located on it reliably, and the CDR3 follows TCRdb's listing. This chain joins TRBV18 and TRBJ1-1. The CDR3 sequence runs 9 residues, both termini included. The germline CDR1 and CDR2 sequences are KGHSH and LQKENI. CDR3 region: CASSPSGSV.

The CDR3 DNA reads TGTGCCAGCAGTTTGTCAAACAGGGGCCCAGATACGCAGTATTTT. This gives the protein CASSLSNRGPDTQYF. The genes are TRBV27 and TRBJ2-3, with 7 bases aligning to TRBD1. The CDR3 length is 15 residues. Germline assignment: CDR1 MNHEY and CDR2 SMNVEV (reference sequence). V lost 3 bases and J lost 4; bases outside the gene matches: 7.

The genes are TRBV27 and TRBJ1-2; 8 bases agree with TRBD1. Per germline, CDR1 MNHEY and CDR2 SMNVEV (reference sequence). With 4 bases clipped from V and 7 bases from J, the junction kept 11 bases outside the gene matches. The CDR3 is 15 amino acids. The CDR3 sequence: CASSSVTGAYGGYTF. CDR3 DNA: TGTGCCAGCAGTTCTGTGACAGGGGCGTACGGTGGCTACACCTTC.

This chain uses TRBV11-2 with TRBJ2-3; possible D gene TRBD2, 5 bases. Trimming left V 0 bases short and J 1 base short, with 11 bases between. Germline V lookup: CDR1 SGHAT, CDR2 FQNNGV. CDR3 length: 16 amino acids. CDR3 DNA sequence: TGTGCCAGCAGCTTAGATAGAGCCGGGGGCACAGATACGCAGTATTTT. This codes for CASSLDRAGGTDTQYF. The variable domain in full, completed from reference TRBV11-2 and TRBJ2-3, reads EAGVAQSPRYKIIEKRQSVAFWCNPISGHATLYWYQQILGQGPKLLIQFQNNGVVDDSQLPKDRFSAERLKGVDSTLKIQPAKLEDSAVYLCASSLDRAGGTDTQYFGPGTRLTVL.

This chain uses TRBV7-9 with TRBJ1-1; TRBD1 matches at 7 bases. The junction had 7 bases not matched to a gene; V was cut back by 5 bases and J by 4 bases. Germline V gene sequence: CDR1 SEHNR, CDR2 FQNEAQ (reference sequence). There are 14 residues in the CDR3. The CDR3 region is CASSPDRDATEAFF. For the CDR3, the DNA is TGTGCCAGCAGCCCAGACAGGGACGCCACTGAAGCTTTCTTT.

V usage is TRBV6-5 and J usage is TRBJ2-3, with D uncertain. Germline values: CDR1 MNHEY, CDR2 SVGAGI. V dropped 0 bases and J dropped 0 bases, with 10 bases sitting between them. CDR3 length equals 16 residues. CDR3 loop: CASSYSINWSTDTQYF. The CDR3 coding sequence is TGTGCCAGCAGTTACTCTATTAATTGGAGCACAGATACGCAGTATTTT.

V gene TRBV6-5 combines with J gene TRBJ1-2, with TRBD1 matching 9 bases. The CDR3 is made up of 13 amino acids. Germline lookup yields CDR1 MNHEY and CDR2 SVGAGI. Trimming removed 0 bases from V and 9 bases from J; junction bases left unmatched: 2. The CDR3 DNA follows: TGTGCCAGCAGTTACTCGGGACAGGGCCGCTACACCTTC. Protein product: CASSYSGQGRYTF.

The J gene is TRBJ2-7, the V gene TRBV7-2; D may be TRBD2 (5 bases). Between the trimmed V and J ends, which lost 5 bases and 3 bases, there was a span of 17 bases. The CDR3 is made up of 15 amino acids. From germline, CDR1 is SGHTA and CDR2 FQGNSA. The CDR3 is CASSAFPAANYEQYF. Here the CDR3 DNA reads TGTGCCAGCAGCGCCTTCCCAGCGGCTAACTACGAGCAGTACTTC.

This sequence joins TRBV28 and TRBJ1-5; 7 nucleotides line up with TRBD1. V lost 5 bases to trimming and J lost 1 base; unmatched junction nucleotides: 5. CDR1 and CDR2 from the germline V gene are MDHEN and SYDVKM. This CDR3 region has 15 residues. In nucleotides, the CDR3 is TGTGCCAGCAGTAGATCAGGGGGAAGCAATCAGCCCCAGCATTTT. Encoded protein: CASSRSGGSNQPQHF. The complete variable domain, with remaining parts taken from reference TRBV28 and TRBJ1-5, reads DVKVTQSSRYLVKRTGEKVFLECVQDMDHENMFWYRQDPGLGLRLIYFSYDVKMKEKGDIPEGYSVSREKKERFSLILESASTNQTSMYLCASSRSGGSNQPQHFGDGTRLSIL.

This clone occurred once. The chain joins TRBV28 to TRBJ1-1; possibly TRBD1 for D (5 bases). Germline V gene lookup returns CDR1 MDHEN and CDR2 SYDVKM. V was shortened by 1 base and J by 10 bases, with 16 bases between the two germline ends. The CDR3 extends over 14 amino acids. CDR3 DNA sequence: TGTGCCAGCAGTTTATCGGCGGGACCTCAGGGAGCTTTCTTT. It yields the protein CASSLSAGPQGAFF.

This chain connects TRBV5-6 to TRBJ2-7, with TRBD2 matching over 9 bases. The CDR3 loop spans 13 amino acids. CDR1 is SGHDT and CDR2 is YYEEEE in the germline V gene. V lost 4 bases to trimming and J lost 4 bases; unmatched junction nucleotides: 3. The CDR3 sequence is CASSRLAVYEQYF. CDR3 coding DNA: TGTGCCAGCAGCCGACTAGCGGTGTACGAGCAGTACTTC.

The genes are TRBV6-1 and TRBJ1-1; unclear D gene. This CDR3 is built from 10 residues. V was clipped by 2 bases and J by 10 bases, with 5 bases between them. CDR1 and CDR2 from the germline V gene are MNHNS and SASEGT. The CDR3, as DNA: TGTGCCAGCAGTGAAAGGCGAGCTTTCTTT. Protein: CASSERRAFF.

The chain recombines TRBV6-1 with TRBJ2-3, with a weak D call TRBD1 (5 bases). Germline V CDR1 and CDR2: MNHNS, SASEGT. The V end was cut by 3 bases, the J end by 3 bases, with 10 bases between. This CDR3 contains 14 residues. The CDR3 DNA is TGTGCCAGCAGTGACAGGGCCGTAACAGATACGCAGTATTTT. This encodes CASSDRAVTDTQYF.

The chain couples TRBV28 to TRBJ1-1; D not certain. Trimming took off 3 bases at V and 1 base at J, with 9 bases between the two ends. CDR1 is MDHEN, CDR2 SYDVKM, per germline. This CDR3 is 14 amino acids long. The chain's CDR3 is CASSFTGRNTEAFF. CDR3 sequence (DNA): TGTGCCAGCAGTTTTACTGGGAGGAACACTGAAGCTTTCTTT. Full variable domain (outside the CDR3, taken from reference TRBV28 and TRBJ1-1): DVKVTQSSRYLVKRTGEKVFLECVQDMDHENMFWYRQDPGLGLRLIYFSYDVKMKEKGDIPEGYSVSREKKERFSLILESASTNQTSMYLCASSFTGRNTEAFFGQGTRLTVV.

This sequence joins TRBV6-4 and TRBJ1-2, with 8 bases matching TRBD1. V lost 5 bases, J lost 4 bases, and 18 bases stayed unmatched. CDR3 length: 18 residues. CDR1 and CDR2 (germline): MRHNA, SNTAGT. The DNA of the CDR3 is TGTGCCAGCAGTCCTTCCCCGCGGCAGGGGGCTCTCCCCTATGGCTACACCTTC. Encoded protein: CASSPSPRQGALPYGYTF.

The chain uses TRBV5-1 and TRBJ1-2; 10 bases are shared with TRBD1. Germline V gives CDR1 SGHRS, CDR2 YFSETQ. Trimming took 4 bases from V and 8 from J; bases not matched to a gene: 8. CDR3 size: 14 residues. Written as DNA, the CDR3 is TGCGCCAGCAGCAGGGACAGGGGAGTTGAGGGCTACACCTTC. This gives the protein CASSRDRGVEGYTF. Filled out from reference TRBV5-1 and TRBJ1-2, the complete variable domain reads KAGVTQTPRYLIKTRGQQVTLSCSPISGHRSVSWYQQTPGQGLQFLFEYFSETQRNKGNFPGRFSGRQFSNSRSEMNVSTLELGDSALYLCASSRDRGVEGYTFGSGTRLTVV.

This clone was observed a single time. The chain is built from TRBV28 and TRBJ1-5; 12 bases fit TRBD1. This CDR3 region has 15 residues. Germline CDR1 and CDR2: MDHEN and SYDVKM. After removal of 6 bases from V and 7 bases from J, the junction contained 7 bases not matched to a gene. CDR3 region: CASRGQGAAGQPQHF. The CDR3 DNA reads TGTGCCAGCAGGGGACAGGGGGCGGCCGGGCAGCCCCAGCATTTT.

CDR3 sequence: CASTFPGQGIYEQFF. In DNA, the CDR3 is TGTGCCAGCACTTTTCCGGGACAGGGTATCTATGAGCAGTTCTTC. The chain combines TRBV5-4 with TRBJ2-1, with 9 bases matching TRBD1. V trimming: 6 bases; J trimming: 8 bases; junction bases outside the gene matches: 12. The CDR3 has 15 amino acids. In germline, CDR1 is SGHNT, CDR2 YYREEE (reference sequence).

The chain links TRBV7-3 to TRBJ2-1; D unclear. Trimming took 1 base from V and 4 from J, leaving 11 bases between them. In germline, CDR1 is SGHTA, CDR2 FQGTGA. This CDR3 has 15 amino acids. Here the CDR3 DNA reads TGTGCCAGCAGCTTAAGTCGGTCAGAGTACAATGAGCAGTTCTTC. Translating gives CASSLSRSEYNEQFF.

This clone has only one observation. The chain is built from TRBV30 and TRBJ2-4; D perhaps matches TRBD1 (6 bases). The CDR3 contains 16 residues. Trimming took 2 bases from V and 0 from J, leaving 14 bases between them. CDR1 is GTSNPN and CDR2 is SVGIG in the germline V gene (reference sequence). CDR3 amino acids: CAWSPRTALAKNIQYF. The CDR3 bases are TGTGCCTGGAGTCCCCGGACAGCCCTAGCCAAAAACATTCAGTACTTC. The whole variable domain, remainder taken from reference TRBV30 and TRBJ2-4, is SQTIHQWPATLVQPVGSPLSLECTVEGTSNPNLYWYRQAAGRGLQLLFYSVGIGQISSEVPQNLSASRPQDRQFILSSKKLLLSDSGFYLCAWSPRTALAKNIQYFGAGTRLSVL.

This chain links TRBV27 with TRBJ2-2; 11 nucleotides align to TRBD1. V shed 10 bases, J shed 8 bases, and the junction held 6 bases outside the gene matches. The germline V gene encodes CDR1 MNHEY and CDR2 SMNVEV (reference sequence). The CDR3 consists of 13 residues. The CDR3 nucleotides are TGTGCCACTCGGGACAGGGGGAAAGGGGAGCTGTTTTTT. Encoded protein: CATRDRGKGELFF.

The V and J genes are TRBV27 and TRBJ2-7, with D possibly matching TRBD2 (6 bases). V was trimmed by 0 bases and J by 6 bases, leaving 18 bases between them. Looked up from germline, CDR1 is MNHEY and CDR2 is SMNVEV (reference sequence). The CDR3 sequence is 16 residues long. Here the CDR3 reads CASSLSLAGLGSEQYF. CDR3 coding DNA: TGTGCCAGCAGTTTATCCTTGGCGGGGCTAGGGTCCGAGCAGTACTTC.

The genes are TRBV6-5 and TRBJ2-2; D call uncertain. The CDR3 contains 15 residues. The V gene's germline CDR1 is MNHEY and CDR2 SVGAGI. V lost 0 bases to trimming and J lost 4 bases, with 9 bases between them. The DNA of the CDR3 is TGTGCCAGCAGTTACTCGATCCTGTTCACCGGGGAGCTGTTTTTT. Residues: CASSYSILFTGELFF.